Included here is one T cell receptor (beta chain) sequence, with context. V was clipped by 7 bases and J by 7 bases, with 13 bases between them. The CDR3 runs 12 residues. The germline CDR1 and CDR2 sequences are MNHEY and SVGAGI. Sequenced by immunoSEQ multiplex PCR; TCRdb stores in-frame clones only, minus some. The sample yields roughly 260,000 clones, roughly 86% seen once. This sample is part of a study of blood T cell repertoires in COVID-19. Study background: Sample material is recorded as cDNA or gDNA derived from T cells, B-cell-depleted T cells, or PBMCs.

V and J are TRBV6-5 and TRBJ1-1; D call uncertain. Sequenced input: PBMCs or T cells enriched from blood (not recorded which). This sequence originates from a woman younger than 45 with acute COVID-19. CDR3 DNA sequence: TGTGCCAGCAAATATACAGCTAATGAAGCTTTCTTT. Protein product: CASKYTANEAFF.